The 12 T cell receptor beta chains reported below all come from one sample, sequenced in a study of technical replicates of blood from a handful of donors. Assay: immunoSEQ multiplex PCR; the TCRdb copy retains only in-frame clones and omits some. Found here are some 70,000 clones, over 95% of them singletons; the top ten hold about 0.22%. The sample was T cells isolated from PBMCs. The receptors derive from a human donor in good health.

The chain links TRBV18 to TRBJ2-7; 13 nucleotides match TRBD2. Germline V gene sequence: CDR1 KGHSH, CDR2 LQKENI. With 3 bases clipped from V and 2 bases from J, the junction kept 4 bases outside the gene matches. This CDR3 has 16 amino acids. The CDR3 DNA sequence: TGTGCCAGCTCACCTGCCGGGACTAGCGGGGCCTACGAGCAGTACTTC. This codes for CASSPAGTSGAYEQYF.

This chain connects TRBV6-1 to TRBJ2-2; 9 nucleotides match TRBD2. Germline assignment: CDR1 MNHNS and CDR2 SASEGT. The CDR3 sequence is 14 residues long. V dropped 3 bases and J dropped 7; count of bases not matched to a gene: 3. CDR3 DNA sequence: TGTGCCAGCAGTGAGAAAGCGGGGGGCGGGGAGCTGTTTTTT. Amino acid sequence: CASSEKAGGGELFF.

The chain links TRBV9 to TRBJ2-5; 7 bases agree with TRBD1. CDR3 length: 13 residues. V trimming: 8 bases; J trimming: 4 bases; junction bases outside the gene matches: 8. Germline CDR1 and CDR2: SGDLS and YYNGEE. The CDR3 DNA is TGTGCCAGTAACCCAGGGGGTGGAGAGACCCAGTACTTC. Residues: CASNPGGGETQYF.

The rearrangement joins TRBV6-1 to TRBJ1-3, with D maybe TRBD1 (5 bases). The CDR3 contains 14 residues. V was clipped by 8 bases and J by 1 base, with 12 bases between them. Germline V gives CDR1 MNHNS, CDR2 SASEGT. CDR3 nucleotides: TGTGCCAGCGGGGGGAAGGGGTCTGGAAACACCATATATTTT. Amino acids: CASGGKGSGNTIYF.

The CDR3: CASSQSSGTDTQYF. The CDR3 region has the DNA TGCGCCAGCAGCCAGTCTAGCGGAACAGATACGCAGTATTTT. The chain combines TRBV4-1 with TRBJ2-3; 7 nucleotides match TRBD2. The CDR3 is made up of 14 amino acids. Germline values: CDR1 MGHRA, CDR2 YSYEKL. V shed 3 bases and J 3 bases; nucleotides not matched to a gene: 3.

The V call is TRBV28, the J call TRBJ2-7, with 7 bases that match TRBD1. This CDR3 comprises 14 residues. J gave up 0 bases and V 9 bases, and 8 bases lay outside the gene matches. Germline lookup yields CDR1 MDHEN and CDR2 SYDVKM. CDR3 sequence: CASLLGQSSYEQYF. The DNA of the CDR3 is TGTGCCAGTCTCCTGGGACAGAGCTCCTACGAGCAGTACTTC.

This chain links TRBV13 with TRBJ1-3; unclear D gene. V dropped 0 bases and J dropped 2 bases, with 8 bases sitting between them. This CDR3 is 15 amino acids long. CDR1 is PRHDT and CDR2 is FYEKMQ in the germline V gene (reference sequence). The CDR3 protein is CASSLGQAPGNTIYF. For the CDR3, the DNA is TGTGCCAGCAGCTTAGGGCAGGCCCCTGGAAACACCATATATTTT.

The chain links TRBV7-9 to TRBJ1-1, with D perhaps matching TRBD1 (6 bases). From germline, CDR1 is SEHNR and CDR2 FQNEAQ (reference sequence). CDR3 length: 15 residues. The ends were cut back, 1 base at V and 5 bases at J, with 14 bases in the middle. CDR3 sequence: CASSLDQGQSTEAFF. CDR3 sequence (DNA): TGTGCCAGCAGCTTAGACCAAGGACAGTCTACTGAAGCTTTCTTT. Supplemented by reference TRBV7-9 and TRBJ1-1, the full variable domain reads DTGVSQNPRHKITKRGQNVTFRCDPISEHNRLYWYRQTLGQGPEFLTYFQNEAQLEKSRLLSDRFSAERPKGSFSTLEIQRTEQGDSAMYLCASSLDQGQSTEAFFGQGTRLTVV.

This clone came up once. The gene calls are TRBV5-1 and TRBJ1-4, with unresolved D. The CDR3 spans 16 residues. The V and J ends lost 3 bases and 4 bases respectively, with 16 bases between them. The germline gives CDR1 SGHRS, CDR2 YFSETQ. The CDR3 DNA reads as TGCGCCAGCAGCTCCTCTGGCGGCGGCCTTAATGAAAAACTGTTTTTT. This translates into CASSSSGGGLNEKLFF.

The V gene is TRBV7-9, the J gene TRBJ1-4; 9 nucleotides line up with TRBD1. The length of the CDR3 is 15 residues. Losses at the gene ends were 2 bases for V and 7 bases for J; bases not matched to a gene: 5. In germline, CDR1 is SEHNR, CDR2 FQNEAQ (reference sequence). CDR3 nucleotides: TGTGCCAGCAGCTTATTGGGACAGGGTGTTGAAAAACTGTTTTTT. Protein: CASSLLGQGVEKLFF.

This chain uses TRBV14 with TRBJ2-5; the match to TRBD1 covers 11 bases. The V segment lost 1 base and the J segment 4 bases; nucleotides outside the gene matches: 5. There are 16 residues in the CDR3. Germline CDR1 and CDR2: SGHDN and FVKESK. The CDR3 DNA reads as TGTGCCAGCAGCCAAGCCCCCGGGACAGGGGGAGAGACCCAGTACTTC. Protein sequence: CASSQAPGTGGETQYF.

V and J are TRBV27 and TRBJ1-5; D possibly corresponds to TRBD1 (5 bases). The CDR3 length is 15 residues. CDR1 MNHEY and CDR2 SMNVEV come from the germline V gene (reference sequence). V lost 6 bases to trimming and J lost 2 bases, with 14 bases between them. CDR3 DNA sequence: TGTGCCAGCAGCAGGGTGGTTGAGGGCAATCAGCCCCAGCATTTT. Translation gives CASSRVVEGNQPQHF.